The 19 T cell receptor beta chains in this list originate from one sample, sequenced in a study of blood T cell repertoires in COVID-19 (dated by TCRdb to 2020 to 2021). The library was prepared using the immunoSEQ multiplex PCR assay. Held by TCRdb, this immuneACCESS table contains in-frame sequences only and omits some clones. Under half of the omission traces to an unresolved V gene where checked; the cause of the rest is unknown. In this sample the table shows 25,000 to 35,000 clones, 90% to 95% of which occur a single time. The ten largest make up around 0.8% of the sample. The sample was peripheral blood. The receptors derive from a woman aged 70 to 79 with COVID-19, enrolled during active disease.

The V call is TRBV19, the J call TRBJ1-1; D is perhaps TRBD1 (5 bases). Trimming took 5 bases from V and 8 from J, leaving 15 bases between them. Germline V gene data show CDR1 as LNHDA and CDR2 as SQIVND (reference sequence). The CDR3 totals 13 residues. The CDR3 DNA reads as TGTGCCAGTAGTTCTCCAATGGGGGGAGAAGCTTTCTTT. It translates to CASSSPMGGEAFF.

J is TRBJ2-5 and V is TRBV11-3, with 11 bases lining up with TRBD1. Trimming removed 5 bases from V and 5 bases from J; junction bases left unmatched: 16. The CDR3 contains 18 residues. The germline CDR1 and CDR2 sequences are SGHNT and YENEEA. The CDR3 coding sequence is TGTGCCAGCAGCCCGGGGCCCGGCGGACAGGGGGCGGGGGAGACCCAGTACTTC. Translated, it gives CASSPGPGGQGAGETQYF. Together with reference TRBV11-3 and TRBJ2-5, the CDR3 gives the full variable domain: EAGVVQSPRYKIIEKKQPVAFWCNPISGHNTLYWYLQNLGQGPELLIRYENEEAVDDSQLPKDRFSAERLKGVDSTLKIQPAELGDSAVYLCASSPGPGGQGAGETQYFGPGTRLLVL.

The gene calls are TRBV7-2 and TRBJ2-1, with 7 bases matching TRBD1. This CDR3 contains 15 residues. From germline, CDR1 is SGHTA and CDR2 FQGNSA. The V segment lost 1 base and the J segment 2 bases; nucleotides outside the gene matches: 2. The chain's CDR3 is CASSLEQGTYNEQFF. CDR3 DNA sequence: TGTGCCAGCAGCTTAGAACAGGGGACCTACAATGAGCAGTTCTTC.

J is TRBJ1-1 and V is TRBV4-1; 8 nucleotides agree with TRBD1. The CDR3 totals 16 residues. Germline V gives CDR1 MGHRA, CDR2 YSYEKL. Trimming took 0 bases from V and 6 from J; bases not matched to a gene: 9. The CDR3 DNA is TGCGCCAGCAGCCAAGAACCGCCAGGGGGCGTATCTGAAGCTTTCTTT. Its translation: CASSQEPPGGVSEAFF.

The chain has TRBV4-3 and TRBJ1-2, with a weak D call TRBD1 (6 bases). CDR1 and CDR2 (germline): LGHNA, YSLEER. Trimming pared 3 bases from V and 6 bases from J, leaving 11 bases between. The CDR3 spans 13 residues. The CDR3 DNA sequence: TGCGCCAGCAGCCAGGAAGCAGGGGATGGCTACACCTTC. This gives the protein CASSQEAGDGYTF.

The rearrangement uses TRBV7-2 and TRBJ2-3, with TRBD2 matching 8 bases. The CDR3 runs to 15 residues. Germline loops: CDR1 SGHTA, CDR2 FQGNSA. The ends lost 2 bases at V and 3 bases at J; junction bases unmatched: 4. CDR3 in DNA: TGTGCCAGCAGCTTAAAAAGCGGGAGTACAGATACGCAGTATTTT. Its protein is CASSLKSGSTDTQYF.

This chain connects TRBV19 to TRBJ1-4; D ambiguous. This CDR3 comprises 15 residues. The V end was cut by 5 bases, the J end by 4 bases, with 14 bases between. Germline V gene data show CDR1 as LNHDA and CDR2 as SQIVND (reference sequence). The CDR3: CASSVRTTSNEKLFF. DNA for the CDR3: TGTGCCAGTAGTGTCCGAACTACAAGTAATGAAAAACTGTTTTTT.

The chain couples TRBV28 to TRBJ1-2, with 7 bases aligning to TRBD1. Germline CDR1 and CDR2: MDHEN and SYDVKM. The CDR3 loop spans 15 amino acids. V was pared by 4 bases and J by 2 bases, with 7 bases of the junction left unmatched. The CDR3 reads CASSSTGTANYGYTF. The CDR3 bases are TGTGCCAGCAGTTCTACTGGGACAGCCAACTATGGCTACACCTTC.

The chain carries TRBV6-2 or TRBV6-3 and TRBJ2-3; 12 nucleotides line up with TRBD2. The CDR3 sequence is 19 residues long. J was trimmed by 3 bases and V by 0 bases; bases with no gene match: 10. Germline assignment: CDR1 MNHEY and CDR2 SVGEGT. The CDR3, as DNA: TGTGCCAGCAGTTACTCTACTAGCGGGAGGTATTTGGGAACAGATACGCAGTATTTT. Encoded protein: CASSYSTSGRYLGTDTQYF.

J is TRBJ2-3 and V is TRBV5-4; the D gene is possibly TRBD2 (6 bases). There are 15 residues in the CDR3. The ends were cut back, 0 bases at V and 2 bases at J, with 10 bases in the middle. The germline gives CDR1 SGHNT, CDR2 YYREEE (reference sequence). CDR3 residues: CASSLVLAVTDTQYF. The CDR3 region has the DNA TGTGCCAGCAGCTTGGTTTTAGCGGTCACAGATACGCAGTATTTT.

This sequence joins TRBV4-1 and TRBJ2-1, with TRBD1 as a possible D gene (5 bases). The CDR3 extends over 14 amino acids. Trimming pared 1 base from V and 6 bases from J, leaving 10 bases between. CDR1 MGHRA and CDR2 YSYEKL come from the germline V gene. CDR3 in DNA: TGCGCCAGCAGCCAAGTACCAGGGTTCAATGAGCAGTTCTTC. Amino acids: CASSQVPGFNEQFF.

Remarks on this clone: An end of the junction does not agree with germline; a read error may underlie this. CDR3 loop: CASSLGDLGKRETQYF. The CDR3, as DNA: TGTGCCAGCAGTTTAGGGGATTTGGGGAAGCGGGAGACACAGTACTTC. The J gene is TRBJ2-5, the V gene TRBV27; the match to TRBD2 covers 8 bases. The CDR3 loop spans 16 amino acids. Germline CDR1 reads MNHEY; CDR2 reads SMNVEV (reference sequence).

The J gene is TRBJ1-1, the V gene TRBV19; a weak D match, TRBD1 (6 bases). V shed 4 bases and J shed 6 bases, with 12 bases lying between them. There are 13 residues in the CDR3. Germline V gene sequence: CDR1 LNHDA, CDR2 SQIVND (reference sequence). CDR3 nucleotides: TGTGCCAGTAGTACGACAGGTCAGGCTGAAGCTTTCTTT. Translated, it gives CASSTTGQAEAFF.

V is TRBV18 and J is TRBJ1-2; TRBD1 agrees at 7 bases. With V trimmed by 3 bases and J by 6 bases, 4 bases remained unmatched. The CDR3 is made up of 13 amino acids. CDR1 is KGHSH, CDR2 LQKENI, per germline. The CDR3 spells CASSPDRSHGYTF. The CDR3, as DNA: TGTGCCAGCTCACCGGACAGGTCCCATGGCTACACCTTC.

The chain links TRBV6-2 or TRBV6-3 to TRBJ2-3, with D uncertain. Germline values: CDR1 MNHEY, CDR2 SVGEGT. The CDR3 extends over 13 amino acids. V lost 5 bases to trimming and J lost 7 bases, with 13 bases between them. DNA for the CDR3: TGTGCCAGCAGTCGCGGAGTCGTTAATACGCAGTATTTT. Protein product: CASSRGVVNTQYF.

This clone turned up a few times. The CDR3 coding sequence is TGTGCCACCACCCCCATCTTGCGAATAGGAGGACAGTTCACCTACAATGAGCAGTTCTTC. As protein: CATTPILRIGGQFTYNEQFF. The gene calls are TRBV15 and TRBJ2-1, with D maybe TRBD1 (6 bases). V was clipped by 7 bases and J by 2 bases, with 30 bases between them. This CDR3 comprises 20 residues. The germline CDR1 and CDR2 sequences are LNHNV and YYDKDF (reference sequence).

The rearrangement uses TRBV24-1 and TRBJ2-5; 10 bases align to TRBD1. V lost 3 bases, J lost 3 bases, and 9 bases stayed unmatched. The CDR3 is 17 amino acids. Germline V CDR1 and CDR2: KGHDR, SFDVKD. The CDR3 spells CATSDPGDRGPEETQYF. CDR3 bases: TGTGCCACCAGTGATCCAGGGGACAGGGGACCAGAAGAGACCCAGTACTTC.

CDR3 DNA sequence: TGTGCCAGCAGCTTGAACATTGCGGTTTATGGCTACACCTTC. Translating gives CASSLNIAVYGYTF. The rearrangement uses TRBV5-4 and TRBJ1-2, with no clear D. The CDR3 is 14 amino acids. The germline V gene encodes CDR1 SGHNT and CDR2 YYREEE (reference sequence). Trimming took off 1 base at V and 5 bases at J, with 12 bases between the two ends.

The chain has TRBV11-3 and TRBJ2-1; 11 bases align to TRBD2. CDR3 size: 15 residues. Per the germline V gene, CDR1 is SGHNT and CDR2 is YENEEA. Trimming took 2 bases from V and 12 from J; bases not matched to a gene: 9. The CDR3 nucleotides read TGTGCCAGCAGCTTAACTAGCGGGAGAGGCGGGACGCAGTTCTTC. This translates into CASSLTSGRGGTQFF.